The 31 T cell receptor beta chains below all came from one sample that was sequenced in a study of cytomegalovirus exposure and HLA in healthy donors. Data came from immunoSEQ multiplex PCR; TCRdb stores just in-frame clones and leaves some out. The profile shows about 160,000 clones, roughly 80% of them singletons. The sequencing sample was made of PBMCs. Receptors originate from a man aged 25 to 40 in good health and CMV-seropositive.

The CDR3 nucleotides read TGTGCCAGCGGAGACGAGCAGAACATTCAGTACTTC. This sequence encodes CASGDEQNIQYF. The chain uses TRBV28 and TRBJ2-4; no firm D call. Trimming left V 8 bases short and J 7 bases short, with 12 bases between. There are 12 residues in the CDR3. From germline, CDR1 is MDHEN and CDR2 SYDVKM.

The V and J genes are TRBV2 and TRBJ2-7, with D possibly matching TRBD2 (7 bases). Trimming removed 4 bases from V and 0 bases from J, with 13 bases in between. The CDR3 is made up of 15 amino acids. Germline CDR1 and CDR2: SNHLY and FYNNEI. The CDR3: CASSVGGTSSYEQYF. Here the CDR3 DNA reads TGTGCCAGCAGTGTGGGGGGGACAAGCTCCTACGAGCAGTACTTC.

This chain links TRBV27 with TRBJ2-1; 7 bases line up with TRBD2. The CDR3 totals 14 residues. Germline V gene sequence: CDR1 MNHEY, CDR2 SMNVEV (reference sequence). With V trimmed by 10 bases and J by 6 bases, 12 bases remained unmatched. CDR3 nucleotides: TGTGCCACCGTGAGAGGCGGGAGCTCCAATGAGCAGTTCTTC. Translating it yields CATVRGGSSNEQFF.

CDR3 DNA sequence: TGTGCCAGCAGCTTGGCGCTAGCGGGGGGCACCGGGGAGCTGTTTTTT. It is translated as CASSLALAGGTGELFF. The V gene is TRBV5-6, the J gene TRBJ2-2, with 11 bases aligning to TRBD2. CDR1 and CDR2 from the germline V gene are SGHDT and YYEEEE. The CDR3 is 16 amino acids. The V gene end was trimmed by 0 bases and the J gene end by 4 bases; junction bases not matched to a gene: 2.

This clone was seen more than once but under ten times. The genes are TRBV15 and TRBJ2-5, with 11 bases fitting TRBD2. From germline, CDR1 is LNHNV and CDR2 YYDKDF (reference sequence). The CDR3 loop spans 15 amino acids. The V segment lost 0 bases and the J segment 5 bases; nucleotides outside the gene matches: 2. CDR3: CATSRDRTSGETQYF. CDR3 DNA: TGTGCCACCAGCAGAGATAGGACTAGCGGGGAGACCCAGTACTTC. Looking up the rest from reference TRBV15 and TRBJ2-5 gives the full variable domain: DAMVIQNPRYQVTQFGKPVTLSCSQTLNHNVMYWYQQKSSQAPKLLFHYYDKDFNNEADTPDNFQSRRPNTSFCFLDIRSPGLGDTAMYLCATSRDRTSGETQYFGPGTRLLVL.

This chain connects TRBV5-6 to TRBJ1-2; D gene uncertain. CDR3 length equals 16 residues. The V and J ends lost 4 bases and 8 bases respectively, with 24 bases between them. CDR1 is SGHDT, CDR2 YYEEEE, per germline. This CDR3 reads CASSVLTGIFGGGYTF. The CDR3 DNA reads TGTGCCAGCAGCGTTCTAACCGGGATATTCGGCGGGGGCTACACCTTC.

CDR3 region: CASSIGVSDFRSNQPQHF. As DNA, the CDR3 is TGTGCCAGTAGTATAGGAGTCAGCGATTTTAGGAGCAATCAGCCCCAGCATTTT. The gene calls are TRBV19 and TRBJ1-5; D remains unclear. Germline V gene sequence: CDR1 LNHDA, CDR2 SQIVND (reference sequence). Trimming pared 1 base from V and 1 base from J, leaving 17 bases between. The length of the CDR3 is 18 residues.

The rearrangement joins TRBV7-9 to TRBJ2-1, with 7 bases matching TRBD1. V was clipped by 5 bases and J by 0 bases; unmatched bases: 13. Germline values: CDR1 SEHNR, CDR2 FQNEAQ (reference sequence). This CDR3 has 18 amino acids. CDR3 nucleotides: TGTGCCAGCAGCCCAATAAGCCAGGGGGTCAGCTCCTACAATGAGCAGTTCTTC. This codes for CASSPISQGVSSYNEQFF.

V gene TRBV29-1 combines with J gene TRBJ2-3, with TRBD2 identical over 7 bases. V was pared by 7 bases and J by 7 bases, with 2 bases of the junction left unmatched. This CDR3 has 10 amino acids. CDR1 is SQVTM, CDR2 ANQGSEA, per germline. Here the CDR3 DNA reads TGCAGCGCGGGGGGAAATACGCAGTATTTT. Translating it yields CSAGGNTQYF.

The J gene is TRBJ1-3, the V gene TRBV27; 8 nucleotides match TRBD1. This CDR3 is 15 amino acids long. Germline CDR1 MNHEY, CDR2 SMNVEV (reference sequence). The ends lost 6 bases at V and 0 bases at J; junction bases unmatched: 4. The CDR3 DNA follows: TGTGCCAGCAGGGTAGGGACAGGCTCTGGAAACACCATATATTTT. Translated: CASRVGTGSGNTIYF.

The V and J genes are TRBV10-3 and TRBJ2-3; TRBD2 matches at 8 bases. Unmatched junction bases numbered 10, after V lost 3 bases and J lost 2 bases. CDR1 ENHRY and CDR2 SYGVKD come from the germline V gene. CDR3 length: 17 residues. The CDR3 here is CAISDLLGLGDTDTQYF. The CDR3 nucleotides are TGTGCCATCAGTGATCTATTGGGACTAGGGGACACAGATACGCAGTATTTT.

The chain has TRBV19 and TRBJ1-2, with a possible D match to TRBD1 (6 bases). CDR1 is LNHDA and CDR2 is SQIVND in the germline V gene (reference sequence). Trimming pared 1 base from V and 6 bases from J, leaving 15 bases between. The CDR3 totals 15 residues. CDR3 nucleotides: TGTGCCAGTAGTATAGCCTCCGGACAGTACAATGGCTACACCTTC. Protein product: CASSIASGQYNGYTF. Variable domain in full (rest from reference TRBV19 and TRBJ1-2): DGGITQSPKYLFRKEGQNVTLSCEQNLNHDAMYWYRQDPGQGLRLIYYSQIVNDFQKGDIAEGYSVSREKKESFPLTVTSAQKNPTAFYLCASSIASGQYNGYTFGSGTRLTVV.

V and J are TRBV5-6 and TRBJ1-3; tentative D call: TRBD1 (6 bases). CDR3 length: 17 amino acids. Trimming removed 2 bases from V and 0 bases from J, with 15 bases in between. Germline V CDR1 and CDR2: SGHDT, YYEEEE. For the CDR3, the DNA is TGTGCCAGCAGCTTCGGGGGGCGCATAAGCTCTGGAAACACCATATATTTT. Translation gives CASSFGGRISSGNTIYF.

The J gene is TRBJ2-5, the V gene TRBV7-9; D possibly corresponds to TRBD1 (5 bases). Trimming pared 4 bases from V and 4 bases from J, leaving 7 bases between. Germline CDR1 reads SEHNR; CDR2 reads FQNEAQ (reference sequence). The CDR3 runs 12 residues. This CDR3 is CASSSRVETQYF. The DNA of the CDR3 is TGTGCCAGCAGCTCCAGGGTAGAGACCCAGTACTTC.

DNA for the CDR3: TGTGCCAGCAGCTTATGGCGGGGGCACAGCACAGATACGCAGTATTTT. Protein product: CASSLWRGHSTDTQYF. The rearrangement links TRBV13 to TRBJ2-3, with D maybe TRBD2 (7 bases). The CDR3 consists of 16 residues. The germline V gene encodes CDR1 PRHDT and CDR2 FYEKMQ (reference sequence). Trimming stripped 2 bases from V and 0 bases from J, with 12 bases between.

The chain recombines TRBV9 with TRBJ2-3; TRBD2 matches at 13 bases. The junction had 4 bases not matched to a gene; V was cut back by 3 bases and J by 3 bases. Germline CDR1 SGDLS, CDR2 YYNGEE. The CDR3 extends over 16 amino acids. This CDR3 reads CASSDGLAGATDTQYF. The CDR3 nucleotides are TGTGCCAGCAGCGACGGACTAGCGGGAGCGACAGATACGCAGTATTTT.

This clone was counted once. The chain has TRBV15 and TRBJ2-1; 11 bases agree with TRBD2. V was clipped by 3 bases and J by 8 bases; unmatched bases: 3. Germline CDR1 and CDR2: LNHNV and YYDKDF (reference sequence). This CDR3 is 14 amino acids long. CDR3 DNA: TGTGCCACCAGCAGGGGACTAGCGGTTGATGAGCAGTTCTTC. This codes for CATSRGLAVDEQFF.

The chain joins TRBV9 to TRBJ2-3; D unclear. V shed 0 bases and J shed 3 bases, with 8 bases lying between them. The CDR3 extends over 14 amino acids. The germline V gene encodes CDR1 SGDLS and CDR2 YYNGEE. CDR3 residues: CASSVGAMTDTQYF. The CDR3 DNA sequence: TGTGCCAGCAGCGTAGGAGCGATGACAGATACGCAGTATTTT.

The chain combines TRBV6-1 with TRBJ1-2; D is uncertain. This CDR3 comprises 14 residues. Germline V gene sequence: CDR1 MNHNS, CDR2 SASEGT. The V gene lost 8 bases and the J gene lost 4 bases, with 17 bases spanning the gap. The CDR3 reads CASSYSRAGYGYTF. CDR3 DNA: TGTGCCAGCTCTTATAGTAGGGCGGGCTATGGCTACACCTTC.

This chain uses TRBV18 with TRBJ2-7, with 14 bases identical to TRBD2. Looked up from germline, CDR1 is KGHSH and CDR2 is LQKENI. J lost 5 bases, V lost 2 bases, and 11 bases had no gene match. CDR3 length: 18 residues. The CDR3 sequence: CASSPWGTSGSTRHEQYF. The DNA of the CDR3 is TGTGCCAGCTCACCATGGGGGACTAGCGGGAGTACTAGGCACGAGCAGTACTTC. The full variable domain, its missing parts supplied by reference TRBV18 and TRBJ2-7, is NAGVMQNPRHLVRRRGQEARLRCSPMKGHSHVYWYRQLPEEGLKFMVYLQKENIIDESGMPKERFSAEFPKEGPSILRIQQVVRGDSAAYFCASSPWGTSGSTRHEQYFGPGTRLTVT.

The J gene is TRBJ2-5, the V gene TRBV7-7; the D is unclear. Trimming took off 1 base at V and 5 bases at J, with 8 bases between the two ends. The CDR3 sequence is 13 residues long. The germline CDR1 and CDR2 sequences are SSHAT and FNYEAQ (reference sequence). For the CDR3, the DNA is TGTGCCAGCAGCTTAGTAGATCGGGAGACCCAGTACTTC. Translated, it gives CASSLVDRETQYF.

The chain has TRBV4-3 and TRBJ1-1; a weak D match, TRBD1 (6 bases). Trimming took 0 bases from V and 6 from J, leaving 17 bases between them. The CDR3 is 16 amino acids. Germline CDR1 and CDR2: LGHNA and YSLEER. The CDR3: CASSQEGQGGGAEAFF. For the CDR3, the DNA is TGCGCCAGCAGCCAAGAGGGCCAGGGAGGGGGGGCTGAAGCTTTCTTT.

The sample holds one count of this clone. V gene TRBV11-2 combines with J gene TRBJ2-7; a possible D gene is TRBD2 (5 bases). CDR3 length: 15 residues. Trimming left V 4 bases short and J 2 bases short, with 15 bases between. Looked up from germline, CDR1 is SGHAT and CDR2 is FQNNGV. The chain's CDR3 is CASSSYQAGTYEQYF. CDR3 bases: TGTGCCAGCAGCTCTTATCAAGCCGGGACCTACGAGCAGTACTTC.

The chain couples TRBV5-1 to TRBJ2-3; 9 nucleotides match TRBD2. Looked up from germline, CDR1 is SGHRS and CDR2 is YFSETQ. The ends lost 1 base at V and 4 bases at J; junction bases unmatched: 7. The CDR3 is made up of 16 amino acids. The CDR3 coding sequence is TGCGCCAGCAGCTTGTCCGGCGGGGGGGCGGCAGATACGCAGTATTTT. This gives the protein CASSLSGGGAADTQYF.

The chain couples TRBV11-2 to TRBJ1-2; maybe TRBD1 (5 bases). This CDR3 contains 14 residues. CDR1 and CDR2 (germline): SGHAT, FQNNGV. V was trimmed by 7 bases and J by 2 bases, leaving 14 bases between them. The CDR3, as DNA: TGTGCCAGCAACCTCCGGGGGATGAACTATGGCTACACCTTC. Amino acids: CASNLRGMNYGYTF.

The gene calls are TRBV4-1 and TRBJ2-1; 16 bases match TRBD2. Germline-derived CDR1 and CDR2 are MGHRA and YSYEKL. The CDR3 has 18 residues. V lost 2 bases to trimming and J lost 5 bases; unmatched junction nucleotides: 6. The CDR3 bases are TGCGCCAGCAGCCAACACCCGGGACTAGCGGGAGGGGACAATGAGCAGTTCTTC. Translating it yields CASSQHPGLAGGDNEQFF.

This clone was seen just once. This chain connects TRBV10-3 to TRBJ1-1, with TRBD1 as a possible D gene (5 bases). V was trimmed by 4 bases and J by 1 base, leaving 10 bases between them. Germline V gives CDR1 ENHRY, CDR2 SYGVKD. The CDR3 length is 14 residues. The CDR3 region is CAISGLGQNTEAFF. CDR3 DNA: TGTGCCATCAGTGGCCTCGGACAGAACACTGAAGCTTTCTTT.

The V call is TRBV7-2, the J call TRBJ2-7, with 9 bases matching TRBD1. Germline CDR1 and CDR2: SGHTA and FQGNSA. The junction had 7 bases not matched to a gene; V was cut back by 2 bases and J by 5 bases. This CDR3 region has 15 residues. In DNA, the CDR3 is TGTGCCAGCAGCTTACAGGGACAGGGCGGACACGAGCAGTACTTC. Translation gives CASSLQGQGGHEQYF.

This rearrangement joins TRBV18 to TRBJ2-7; TRBD1 aligns across 7 bases. Trimming took 2 bases from V and 7 from J; bases not matched to a gene: 14. This CDR3 is built from 16 residues. The germline V gene encodes CDR1 KGHSH and CDR2 LQKENI. The CDR3 region has the DNA TGTGCCAGCTCACCATATACAGGGGAAACCTCCCTGGAGCAGTACTTC. Amino acid sequence: CASSPYTGETSLEQYF.

In DNA, the CDR3 is TGTGCCAGCAGCTTATTTCGGGGCGGGAGATCGAATGAGCAGTTCTTC. It is translated as CASSLFRGGRSNEQFF. The chain links TRBV7-9 to TRBJ2-1; TRBD2 matches at 7 bases. This CDR3 region has 16 residues. Germline V gives CDR1 SEHNR, CDR2 FQNEAQ (reference sequence). V lost 2 bases, J lost 7 bases, and 11 bases stayed unmatched.

This rearrangement joins TRBV7-3 to TRBJ2-1; TRBD2 aligns across 7 bases. Per germline, CDR1 SGHTA and CDR2 FQGTGA. Germline trimming cut 5 bases from V and 5 bases from J; bases unmatched to any gene: 6. This CDR3 has 14 amino acids. The CDR3 protein is CASSPGLEHNEQFF. CDR3 nucleotides: TGTGCCAGCAGCCCAGGACTAGAACACAATGAGCAGTTCTTC.